Listed below are T cell receptor beta chains from one sample, sequenced in a study of T cell responses to AZD1222 COVID-19 vaccine. Sequencing was performed with immunoSEQ multiplex PCR; in TCRdb, only in-frame clones are kept and a portion is missing. The table includes about 160,000 clones, about 90% detected once. The material was peripheral blood, obtained 28 days after the second AZD1222 dose. These receptors all stem from an adult who received the AZD1222 COVID-19 vaccine. Each CDR3 is given without its conserved first and last residue. Fields, in order: V gene, J gene, CDR3 protein.

V: TRBV5-1
J: TRBJ1-1
CDR3: ASSLRQKNTEAF

V: TRBV30
J: TRBJ1-2
CDR3: AWSVVTAYGYT

V: TRBV7-8
J: TRBJ2-7
CDR3: ASSLSAAPNEQY

V: TRBV18
J: TRBJ2-7
CDR3: ASFSGTGSYEQY

V: TRBV6-5
J: TRBJ2-5
CDR3: ASSPGQRQETQY

V: TRBV6-5
J: TRBJ2-7
CDR3: ASSGGYEQY

V: TRBV7-3
J: TRBJ1-1
CDR3: ASSSREGTEAF

V: TRBV4-2
J: TRBJ1-4
CDR3: ASSQEIGSRGGGKLF

V: TRBV27
J: TRBJ1-1
CDR3: ASSSQQVDGTEAF

V: TRBV7-3
J: TRBJ2-1
CDR3: ASSLGLAGYNEQF

V: TRBV6-6
J: TRBJ1-5
CDR3: ASSYSDRPTQPQH

V: TRBV21-1
J: TRBJ2-1
CDR3: ASSKVALAGLHNEQF

V: TRBV6-6
J: TRBJ1-4
CDR3: ASSRDAAGTSLSTNEKLF

V: TRBV30
J: TRBJ2-3
CDR3: AWSRGMLTDTQY

V: TRBV6-5
J: TRBJ1-2
CDR3: ASSSPRTGTNYGYT

V: TRBV7-2
J: TRBJ2-1
CDR3: ASSLVSLYNEQF

V: TRBV5-1
J: TRBJ1-6
CDR3: ASSLEYPREENSPLH

V: TRBV7-3
J: TRBJ2-1
CDR3: ASSSTGEREQF

V: TRBV21-1
J: TRBJ1-6
CDR3: PQRSPLH

V: TRBV7-9
J: TRBJ1-4
CDR3: ASSLARQGGGEKLF

V: TRBV2
J: TRBJ1-1
CDR3: ASSVDNRANTEAF

V: TRBV2
J: TRBJ2-7
CDR3: ASSEVAGGYEQY

V: TRBV6-1
J: TRBJ2-3
CDR3: ASSGGLAGGPRTDTQY